Below are 30 T cell receptor beta chains sequenced from a single sample in a study of T cell repertoires in cytomegalovirus infection. Each CDR3 protein is one row after TCRdb ran MiXCR on the reads. The profile shows 200,000 to 300,000 distinct CDR3 sequences, roughly an eighth of them singletons. The specimen was PBMCs. All receptors derive from a human donor in good health (CMV status not recorded). Some clones in this sample may be carry-over from other donors' samples.

The chain couples TRBV20-1 to TRBJ1-2; D is ambiguous. This CDR3 is 13 amino acids long. V was trimmed by 2 bases and J by 0 bases, leaving 7 bases between them. The germline V gene has CDR1 DFQATT and CDR2 SNEGSKA (reference sequence). DNA for the CDR3: TGCAGTGCTAGAACAGCAGCTAACTATGGCTACACCTTC. It translates to CSARTAANYGYTF.

The J gene is TRBJ2-7, the V gene TRBV20-1, with D tentatively TRBD1 or TRBD2 (5 bases each). The germline gives CDR1 DFQATT, CDR2 SNEGSKA (reference sequence). CDR3 size: 14 residues. Trimming took off 3 bases at V and 2 bases at J, with 14 bases between the two ends. CDR3 coding DNA: TGCAGTGCTAGCGGGGCGGTCGCGACCTACGAGCAGTACTTC. Its translation: CSASGAVATYEQYF.

This clonotype was counted many times. At one end the junction does not follow the germline gene, possibly because of a read error. DNA of the CDR3: TGTGCCAGCAGCCGCGCCGGGGCCTGGCACTTC. Translated, it gives CASSRAGAWHF. This sequence joins TRBV7-9 and TRBJ2-5; TRBD1 or TRBD2 may be the D gene (5 bases each). This CDR3 has 11 amino acids. CDR1 and CDR2 (germline): SEHNR, FQNEAQ (reference sequence).

The table lists this clonotype with a few counts. The chain has TRBV27 and TRBJ1-2; no clear D. There are 14 residues in the CDR3. V lost 5 bases, J lost 4 bases, and 14 bases lay in between. CDR1 is MNHEY, CDR2 SMNVEV, per germline (reference sequence). CDR3 coding DNA: TGTGCCAGCAGTAGGACGGGCCTAGGCTATGGCTACACCTTC. It encodes CASSRTGLGYGYTF.

This clonotype was observed many times. The chain is built from TRBV7-9 and TRBJ2-1, with no clear D. The CDR3 has 12 amino acids. Trimming took 1 base from V and 5 from J, leaving 3 bases between them. Germline V gives CDR1 SEHNR, CDR2 FQNEAQ (reference sequence). The CDR3 here is CASSLEDNEQFF. The CDR3 DNA reads TGTGCCAGCAGCTTAGAAGACAATGAGCAGTTCTTC.

In this sample, this clonotype turned up many times. The J gene is TRBJ2-7, the V gene TRBV7-2; D assignment may be TRBD1 or TRBD2 (5 bases each). Germline lookup yields CDR1 SGHTA and CDR2 FQGNSA. This CDR3 comprises 14 residues. The V end was cut by 2 bases, the J end by 4 bases, with 12 bases between. DNA of the CDR3: TGTGCCAGCAGCTTACGGGCAGGGAGTTACGAGCAGTACTTC. It encodes CASSLRAGSYEQYF.

At least ten counts were recorded for this clonotype. The chain employs TRBV7-2 and TRBJ1-1; no firm D call. The CDR3 totals 14 residues. Germline assignment: CDR1 SGHTA and CDR2 FQGNSA. The V end lost 4 bases, the J end lost 0 bases, and 9 bases lay between the germline ends. The CDR3 sequence is CASSSEGLNTEAFF. The CDR3 coding sequence is TGTGCCAGCAGCTCGGAGGGATTGAACACTGAAGCTTTCTTT.

CDR3 DNA: TGCAGTGCTAGTAAGGGTTCCTACGAGCAGTACTTC. Amino acid sequence: CSASKGSYEQYF. V gene TRBV20-1 combines with J gene TRBJ2-7; no reliable D call. In germline, CDR1 is DFQATT, CDR2 SNEGSKA (reference sequence). V lost 3 bases and J 1 base, leaving 7 bases between the germline ends. This CDR3 has 12 residues.

The rearrangement links TRBV19 to TRBJ1-4, with 9 bases aligning to TRBD1. V lost 5 bases and J lost 7; bases outside the gene matches: 5. This CDR3 comprises 14 residues. Germline V gene sequence: CDR1 LNHDA, CDR2 SQIVND (reference sequence). This chain's CDR3 is CASSRTGAGEKLFF. CDR3 nucleotide sequence: TGTGCCAGTAGTCGGACAGGGGCAGGTGAAAAACTGTTTTTT.

This clonotype has ten or more counts. The CDR3 protein is CASSKSGSRETQYF. The CDR3, as DNA: TGTGCCAGTTCTAAGAGCGGGAGTCGAGAGACCCAGTACTTC. This chain joins TRBV25-1 and TRBJ2-5; 8 bases match TRBD2. Germline trimming cut 9 bases from V and 4 bases from J; bases unmatched to any gene: 10. Germline V gene lookup returns CDR1 MGHDK and CDR2 SYGVNS. The CDR3 has 14 amino acids.

Ten or more counts support this clonotype. J is TRBJ2-7 and V is TRBV14; no definite D call. From germline, CDR1 is SGHDN and CDR2 FVKESK. The ends were cut back, 0 bases at V and 9 bases at J, with 18 bases in the middle. CDR3 length: 15 amino acids. CDR3 DNA: TGTGCCAGCAGCCAAGAGGCAGGAGTAGGACGCGGGCAGTACTTC. It specifies CASSQEAGVGRGQYF.

This clonotype was recorded only once. The chain uses TRBV12-5 and TRBJ1-1; the D is unclear. The CDR3 is made up of 11 amino acids. V lost 4 bases and J 8 bases, leaving 8 bases between the germline ends. Germline CDR1 reads LGHNT; CDR2 reads FRNRAP. This CDR3 is CASGSPLEAFF. DNA of the CDR3: TGTGCTAGTGGTTCCCCGTTGGAAGCTTTCTTT.

This clonotype came up many times. The V gene is TRBV10-3, the J gene TRBJ2-1; D possibly corresponds to TRBD2 (6 bases). V shed 6 bases and J shed 3 bases, with 21 bases lying between them. CDR3 length: 17 amino acids. Germline CDR1 reads ENHRY; CDR2 reads SYGVKD. The CDR3 DNA is TGTGCCATCAGCGGCCTACCGCGGGGAGGCGTCTACAATGAGCAGTTCTTC. This encodes CAISGLPRGGVYNEQFF.

The genes are TRBV3-1 and TRBJ1-1; no clear D gene. Trimming shortened V by 3 bases and J by 6 bases, and 11 bases separated the two germline ends. Germline values: CDR1 LGHDT, CDR2 YNNKEL (reference sequence). The CDR3 loop spans 13 amino acids. This chain's CDR3 is CASSQGTTSEAFF. The CDR3 region has the DNA TGTGCCAGCAGCCAGGGAACGACATCTGAAGCTTTCTTT.

The V and J genes are TRBV28 and TRBJ2-3, with D perhaps matching TRBD2 (7 bases). Trimming took 5 bases from V and 2 from J, leaving 14 bases between them. The CDR3 is 15 residues long. Germline V gives CDR1 MDHEN, CDR2 SYDVKM. CDR3 sequence reads: CASSRPGDYTDTQYF. CDR3 DNA sequence: TGTGCCAGCAGTCGGCCAGGGGACTACACAGATACGCAGTATTTT.

This clonotype was seen more than once but under ten times. This chain links TRBV27 with TRBJ2-7; 8 nucleotides match TRBD2. Per germline, CDR1 MNHEY and CDR2 SMNVEV (reference sequence). The junction had 3 bases not matched to a gene; V was cut back by 6 bases and J by 2 bases. CDR3 length: 13 residues. In DNA form, the CDR3 reads TGTGCCAGCAGGAGAGCGGGGGCCTACGAGCAGTACTTC. It yields the protein CASRRAGAYEQYF.

There are many counts of this clonotype. The chain employs TRBV3-1 and TRBJ1-1, with unresolved D. Germline V gene data show CDR1 as LGHDT and CDR2 as YNNKEL (reference sequence). Trimming left V 1 base short and J 5 bases short, with 11 bases between. The CDR3 is 14 amino acids. In DNA form, the CDR3 reads TGTGCCAGCAGCCAAGGGGGTGTGGGAACTGAAGCTTTCTTT. It encodes CASSQGGVGTEAFF.

This rearrangement joins TRBV6-2 or TRBV6-3 to TRBJ2-3; D is undetermined. Trimming cost V 7 bases and J 6 bases, with 17 bases left between them. In germline, CDR1 is MNHEY, CDR2 SVGEGT. The CDR3 contains 14 residues. The CDR3 protein is CASTLAMLSDTQYF. Written as DNA, the CDR3 is TGTGCCAGCACCTTGGCCATGCTCTCCGATACGCAGTATTTT.

J is TRBJ2-3 and V is TRBV6-2 or TRBV6-3; D is perhaps TRBD1 (6 bases). The CDR3 has 15 residues. The germline CDR1 and CDR2 sequences are MNHEY and SVGEGT. Between the trimmed V and J ends, which lost 6 bases and 2 bases, there was a span of 15 bases. The CDR3 loop is CASRTTRGHTDTQYF. For the CDR3, the DNA is TGTGCCAGCAGAACGACCCGGGGACACACAGATACGCAGTATTTT.

This clonotype occurred many times. V usage is TRBV7-9 and J usage is TRBJ2-1, with no clear D. Germline CDR1 and CDR2: SEHNR and FQNEAQ (reference sequence). Trimming shortened V by 6 bases and J by 5 bases, and 20 bases separated the two germline ends. This CDR3 region has 16 residues. As DNA, the CDR3 is TGTGCCAGCAGTCCACGTCTCGGTTTCGGCCACAATGAGCAGTTCTTC. It is translated as CASSPRLGFGHNEQFF.

Many counts were recorded for this clonotype. This chain links TRBV7-2 with TRBJ2-7; 8 nucleotides agree with TRBD2. Unmatched junction bases numbered 3, after V lost 2 bases and J lost 3 bases. The CDR3 sequence is 14 residues long. Germline V gene lookup returns CDR1 SGHTA and CDR2 FQGNSA. CDR3 bases: TGTGCCAGCAGCTTACGGGAGGGCGGCTACGAGCAGTACTTC. This encodes CASSLREGGYEQYF.

This clonotype was counted ten times or more. The chain carries TRBV7-8 and TRBJ2-1; D gene uncertain. V lost 6 bases and J 6 bases, leaving 9 bases between the germline ends. The CDR3 totals 12 residues. Looked up from germline, CDR1 is SGHVS and CDR2 is FQNEAQ. The CDR3 region is CASSTTGNEQFF. DNA for the CDR3: TGTGCCAGCAGTACTACGGGCAATGAGCAGTTCTTC.

In DNA form, the CDR3 reads TGCGCCAGCAGCTTGGATCCGGGACTAGACAGAAATGAGCAGTTCTTC. This gives the protein CASSLDPGLDRNEQFF. The chain uses TRBV5-1 and TRBJ2-1; the match to TRBD2 covers 8 bases. Losses at the gene ends were 0 bases for V and 7 bases for J; bases not matched to a gene: 9. The CDR3 sequence is 16 residues long. Germline values: CDR1 SGHRS, CDR2 YFSETQ.

This clonotype was observed many times. The CDR3 loop reads CASSYTAGAYETQYF. CDR3 nucleotide sequence: TGTGCCAGCAGTTACACAGCGGGAGCTTATGAGACCCAGTACTTC. The genes are TRBV6-5 and TRBJ2-5, with 8 nucleotides matching TRBD2. The V gene's germline CDR1 is MNHEY and CDR2 SVGAGI. The ends lost 2 bases at V and 5 bases at J; junction bases unmatched: 7. This CDR3 has 15 amino acids.

This clonotype has a count of ten or more. The rearrangement uses TRBV10-3 and TRBJ2-3; weak D call: TRBD1 (6 bases). CDR1 and CDR2 (germline): ENHRY, SYGVKD. This CDR3 has 13 amino acids. V lost 9 bases to trimming and J lost 2 bases, with 12 bases between them. CDR3 in amino acids: CAMRTDTTDTQYF. The CDR3 region has the DNA TGTGCCATGAGGACAGATACCACAGATACGCAGTATTTT.

The chain combines TRBV15 with TRBJ2-1, with a possible D match to TRBD2 (6 bases). The germline V and J ends were trimmed by 0 bases and 7 bases, with 13 bases remaining between them. Germline V CDR1 and CDR2: LNHNV, YYDKDF (reference sequence). CDR3 size: 15 residues. This CDR3 is CATSRDGRQENEQFF. The CDR3 nucleotides read TGTGCCACCAGCAGAGATGGGAGGCAGGAGAATGAGCAGTTCTTC.

This clonotype was detected ten times or more. The chain uses TRBV6-4 and TRBJ2-1, with 8 bases aligning to TRBD1. Trimming removed 0 bases from V and 9 bases from J; junction bases left unmatched: 4. This CDR3 is built from 14 residues. In germline, CDR1 is MRHNA, CDR2 SNTAGT. The CDR3 sequence is CASSDSTGVGEQFF. CDR3 coding DNA: TGTGCCAGCAGTGACTCGACAGGGGTCGGTGAGCAGTTCTTC.

This clonotype was seen many times. The chain couples TRBV11-2 to TRBJ2-5; 8 bases fit TRBD2. The CDR3 is 15 residues long. Germline V CDR1 and CDR2: SGHAT, FQNNGV. V shed 3 bases and J 1 base; nucleotides not matched to a gene: 4. CDR3 sequence reads: CASSLTSAIQETQYF. CDR3 in DNA: TGTGCCAGCAGCTTGACTAGCGCCATCCAAGAGACCCAGTACTTC.

The rearrangement uses TRBV4-1 and TRBJ1-4; D not certain. This CDR3 is built from 15 residues. CDR1 is MGHRA, CDR2 YSYEKL, per germline. Trimming removed 1 base at V and 8 bases at J, with 14 bases between. CDR3 region: CASSQVLRVGEKLFF. For the CDR3, the DNA is TGCGCCAGCAGCCAAGTGTTACGGGTAGGCGAAAAACTGTTTTTT.

The chain carries TRBV2 and TRBJ2-2, with 7 bases matching TRBD2. This CDR3 has 16 amino acids. V gave up 0 bases and J gave up 5 bases; unmatched junction bases: 6. CDR1 and CDR2 (germline): SNHLY, FYNNEI. The CDR3 DNA reads TGTGCCAGCAGTGAAGCGACGGGGGGTAGGACCGGGGAGCTGTTTTTT. It is translated as CASSEATGGRTGELFF.